This TCR beta chain was documented in a study of T cell responses to AZD1222 COVID-19 vaccine (dated by TCRdb to the early 2020s). In terms of the full investigation: AZD1222 recipients with second doses at about 4 weeks or about 12 weeks were pooled, because spike-specific TCR depth and breadth did not differ between schedules. A total of 230 or so trial participants underwent TCR sequencing, of whom some 210 received two doses of AZD1222 and some 26 received two doses of the MenACWY control vaccine. Trial participants were enrolled by age into subgroups of 18-55, 56-69 and 70-plus years, and roughly 160, 29 and 62 TCR-sequenced participants, respectively, were included in these subgroups.

Worth noting for this clone: The target of this receptor is not known. No per-base quality is available; no much larger clone lies one base away.

Findings and caveats that apply to the study as a whole: Because no day 14 peak-response samples were available, the repertoires could be characterized only after the peak T cell response. The 56-69-year group was small, and its depth increase did not reach significance, likely because of low power. The whole spike protein was spanned by vaccine-associated CD4 TCRs, and dominant responses were seen in regions 160-218 and 743-854. Reportedly, almost half of the unique spike-specific TCRs recognized epitopes lying outside the regions that are mutated in the B.1.351 and B.1.1.7 variants. After two AZD1222 doses, spike-specific TCR breadth and depth were significantly higher than at day 0 and than in MenACWY recipients. Only five to seven AZD1222 recipients were SARS-CoV-2 seropositive at baseline, limiting conclusions about previously exposed vaccinees. Participants were mostly white British, with more females than males. The authors suggested clonal diversity may have been underestimated.

Spanning cysteine to phenylalanine, the CDR3 consists of 15 amino acids. Only the CDR3 DNA stays, 45 bases, in frame from base 1. V and J lose 6 bases and 0 bases, and a span of 14 bases separates them. The CDR1 and CDR2 encoded by the germline V gene (reference sequence) are LNHDA and SQIVND. The CDR3 regions of human TCRbeta chains were subjected to immunosequencing. The authors' analysis ran thus. Repertoire TCRs were checked for matches against a reference library of SARS-CoV-2-specific TCRs that had been generated using the MIRA antigen-specificity platform. Breadth meant the fraction of unique TCRs that were SARS-CoV-2-associated, whereas depth meant the fraction of total T cells that were SARS-CoV-2-associated. Each spike-specific TCR was assigned to its reactive spike region and to a CD4 or CD8 class using the MIRA data. Log10-transformed breadth and depth values were compared by one-way ANOVA with Sidak's multiple comparisons tests. TCRdb obtained this table from immuneACCESS and retained in-frame rearrangements with V and J assigned. These tables miss some clones; where compared with another copy, unresolved V genes account for less than half of the shortfall, and the remainder is unexplained. The DNA was the basis for D and trimming; V, J and clone size are from that table. Within this sample are about 180,000 clones, with around 88% of them counted one time only. Together, the top ten hold 7.7% of the sample.

Taken with the paper, the label for time point translates to: baseline before first vaccination. Vaccinee samples came from UK trials COV001 and COV002, including a single-blind randomized controlled phase 2/3 trial of AZD1222 (ChAdOx1 nCoV-19) in healthy adults. Trial participant PBMC samples were collected at day 0 and day 28 after the second dose for TCRbeta chain sequencing. The source was peripheral blood, collected on day 0 of AZD1222 vaccination. This TCR was sampled from an adult in good health. This receptor chain uses TRBV19 and TRBJ1-2; the D gene identity is not certain. The sequenced DNA is TGTGCCAGTAGAGAACCGGGAGAAGCTAACTATGGCTACACCTTC. Translated, this is CASREPGEANYGYTF. The CDR3 plus the reference TRBV19 and TRBJ1-2 genes for the other parts give the full variable domain: DGGITQSPKYLFRKEGQNVTLSCEQNLNHDAMYWYRQDPGQGLRLIYYSQIVNDFQKGDIAEGYSVSREKKESFPLTVTSAQKNPTAFYLCASREPGEANYGYTFGSGTRLTVV.